This T cell receptor beta chain appears in the sequencing data of a study of PD-1 blockade in classical Hodgkin lymphoma. Study results and caveats: Whereas CD4+ TCR diversity had risen significantly by C4D1, CD8+ TCR diversity had not. As was reported, newly diagnosed patients showed lower baseline TCR diversity than healthy donors did.

Comments on this clone: No antigen is known for it.

The V end lost 2 bases, the J end lost 11 bases, and 9 bases lay between the germline ends. The CDR3 runs 10 residues. Germline values: CDR1 GTSNPN, CDR2 SVGIG (reference sequence). Repertoires were generated with immunoSEQ multiplex PCR, while TCRdb's copy carries only in-frame clones and drops some. The profile shows around 60,000 clones, 88% of them singletons. Each of the patients experienced relapse following autologous stem cell transplantation, and their brentuximab vedotin exposure differed. The best responses consisted of complete response, partial response or progressive disease. The starting material was peripheral blood mononuclear cells (PBMCs), obtained before the second cycle of nivolumab. The chain couples TRBV30 to TRBJ1-1; D is unclear. The receptor was isolated from a human donor with classical Hodgkin lymphoma. CDR3 bases: TGTGCCTGGAGTCCGGGCGCGGCTTTCTTT. This encodes CAWSPGAAFF.